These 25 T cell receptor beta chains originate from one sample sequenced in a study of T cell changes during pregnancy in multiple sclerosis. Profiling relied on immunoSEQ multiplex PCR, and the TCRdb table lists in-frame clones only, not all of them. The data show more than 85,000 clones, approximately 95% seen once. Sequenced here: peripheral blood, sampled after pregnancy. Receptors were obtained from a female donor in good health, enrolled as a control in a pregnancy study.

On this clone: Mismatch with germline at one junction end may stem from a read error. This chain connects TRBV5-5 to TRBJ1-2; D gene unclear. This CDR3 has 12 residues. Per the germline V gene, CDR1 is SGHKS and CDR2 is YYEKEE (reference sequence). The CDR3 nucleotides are TGTGCCAGCAGCTTGGGAGAAGACATGTCCGTCTTC. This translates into CASSLGEDMSVF. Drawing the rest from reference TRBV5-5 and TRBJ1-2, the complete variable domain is DAGVTQSPTHLIKTRGQQVTLRCSPISGHKSVSWYQQVLGQGPQFIFQYYEKEERGRGNFPDRFSARQFPNYSSELNVNALLLGDSALYLCASSLGEDMSVFGSGTRLTVV.

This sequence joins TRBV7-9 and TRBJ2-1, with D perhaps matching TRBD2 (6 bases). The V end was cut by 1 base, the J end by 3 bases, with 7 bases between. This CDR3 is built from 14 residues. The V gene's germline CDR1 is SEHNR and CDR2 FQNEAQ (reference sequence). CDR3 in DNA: TGTGCCAGCAGCTTAGGCGGGGACTACAATGAGCAGTTCTTC. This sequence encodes CASSLGGDYNEQFF. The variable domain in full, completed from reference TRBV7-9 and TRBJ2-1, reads DTGVSQNPRHKITKRGQNVTFRCDPISEHNRLYWYRQTLGQGPEFLTYFQNEAQLEKSRLLSDRFSAERPKGSFSTLEIQRTEQGDSAMYLCASSLGGDYNEQFFGPGTRLTVL.

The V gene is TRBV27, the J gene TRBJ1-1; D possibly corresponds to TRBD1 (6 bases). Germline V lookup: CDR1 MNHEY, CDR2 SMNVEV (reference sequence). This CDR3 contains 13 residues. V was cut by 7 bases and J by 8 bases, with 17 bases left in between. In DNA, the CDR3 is TGTGCCAGCACCCTCCGGTTAGGACAGGAAGCTTTCTTT. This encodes CASTLRLGQEAFF.

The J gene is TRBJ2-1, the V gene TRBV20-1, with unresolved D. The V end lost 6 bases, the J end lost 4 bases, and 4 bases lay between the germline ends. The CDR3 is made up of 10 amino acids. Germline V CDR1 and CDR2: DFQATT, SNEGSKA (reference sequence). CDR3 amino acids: CSAMYNEQFF. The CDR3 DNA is TGCAGTGCCATGTACAATGAGCAGTTCTTC.

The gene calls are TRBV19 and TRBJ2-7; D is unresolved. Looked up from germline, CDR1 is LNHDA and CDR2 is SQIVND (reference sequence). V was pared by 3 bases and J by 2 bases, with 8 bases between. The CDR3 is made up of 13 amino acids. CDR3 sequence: CASSIYRAYEQYF. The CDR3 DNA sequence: TGTGCCAGTAGTATTTACAGAGCCTACGAGCAGTACTTC.

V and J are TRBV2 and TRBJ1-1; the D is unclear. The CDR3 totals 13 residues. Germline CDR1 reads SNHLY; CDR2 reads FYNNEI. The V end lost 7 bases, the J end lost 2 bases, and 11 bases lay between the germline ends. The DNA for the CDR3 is TGTGCCAGCAAGCTGCGGACTAACACTGAAGCTTTCTTT. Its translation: CASKLRTNTEAFF.

CDR3 residues: CASSRMSGTVITDTQYF. Here the CDR3 DNA reads TGCGCCAGCAGCCGTATGTCAGGGACAGTAATCACAGATACGCAGTATTTT. The chain couples TRBV5-1 to TRBJ2-3; TRBD1 aligns across 7 bases. The CDR3 has 17 residues. Trimming at V came to 4 bases and at J to 2 bases, leaving 13 bases not matched to a gene. CDR1 SGHRS and CDR2 YFSETQ come from the germline V gene. Looking up the rest from reference TRBV5-1 and TRBJ2-3 gives the full variable domain: KAGVTQTPRYLIKTRGQQVTLSCSPISGHRSVSWYQQTPGQGLQFLFEYFSETQRNKGNFPGRFSGRQFSNSRSEMNVSTLELGDSALYLCASSRMSGTVITDTQYFGPGTRLTVL.

The CDR3, as DNA: TGTGCCAGCAGTTTGCCTAGCGAGCATACGAGTGAGCAGTTCTTC. Residues: CASSLPSEHTSEQFF. The chain has TRBV27 and TRBJ2-1; possibly TRBD2 for D (6 bases). Looked up from germline, CDR1 is MNHEY and CDR2 is SMNVEV (reference sequence). V lost 3 bases and J lost 9, with 18 bases in between. CDR3 size: 15 residues.

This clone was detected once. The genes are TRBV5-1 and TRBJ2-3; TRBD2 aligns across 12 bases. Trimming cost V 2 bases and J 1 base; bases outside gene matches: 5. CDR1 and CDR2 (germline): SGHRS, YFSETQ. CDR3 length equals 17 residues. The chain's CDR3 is CASSLELAGGGTDTQYF. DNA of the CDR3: TGCGCCAGCAGCTTAGAACTAGCGGGAGGTGGCACAGATACGCAGTATTTT.

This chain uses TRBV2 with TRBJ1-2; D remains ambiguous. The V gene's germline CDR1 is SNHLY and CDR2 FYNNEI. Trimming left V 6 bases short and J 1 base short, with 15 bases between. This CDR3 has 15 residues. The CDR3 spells CASSGRKNFNYGYTF. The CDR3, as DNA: TGTGCCAGCAGCGGTCGAAAGAACTTTAACTATGGCTACACCTTC.

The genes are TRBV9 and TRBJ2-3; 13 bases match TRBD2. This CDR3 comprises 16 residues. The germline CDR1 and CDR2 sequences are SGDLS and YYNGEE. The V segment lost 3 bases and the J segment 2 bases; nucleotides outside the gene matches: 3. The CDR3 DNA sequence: TGTGCCAGCAGCGCCGGACTAGCGGGGGCCACAGATACGCAGTATTTT. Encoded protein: CASSAGLAGATDTQYF.

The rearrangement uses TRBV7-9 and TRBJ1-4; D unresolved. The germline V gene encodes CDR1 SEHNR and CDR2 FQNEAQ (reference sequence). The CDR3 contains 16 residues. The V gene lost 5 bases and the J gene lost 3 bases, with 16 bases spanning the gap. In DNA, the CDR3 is TGTGCCAGCAGCCATCGTCCCTCCGGGGCTAATGAAAAACTGTTTTTT. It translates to CASSHRPSGANEKLFF. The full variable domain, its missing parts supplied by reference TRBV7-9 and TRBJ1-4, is DTGVSQNPRHKITKRGQNVTFRCDPISEHNRLYWYRQTLGQGPEFLTYFQNEAQLEKSRLLSDRFSAERPKGSFSTLEIQRTEQGDSAMYLCASSHRPSGANEKLFFGSGTQLSVL.

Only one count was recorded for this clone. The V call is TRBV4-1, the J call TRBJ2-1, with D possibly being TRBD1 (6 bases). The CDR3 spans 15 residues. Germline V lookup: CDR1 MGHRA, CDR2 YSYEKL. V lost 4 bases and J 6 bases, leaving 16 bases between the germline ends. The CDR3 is CASSPLGGEPNEQFF. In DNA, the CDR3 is TGCGCCAGCAGCCCTCTAGGGGGAGAGCCCAATGAGCAGTTCTTC.

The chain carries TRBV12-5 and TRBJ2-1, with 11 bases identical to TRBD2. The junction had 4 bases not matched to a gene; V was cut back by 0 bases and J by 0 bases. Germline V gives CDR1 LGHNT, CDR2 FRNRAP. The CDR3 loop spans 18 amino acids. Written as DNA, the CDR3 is TGTGCTAGTGGTTTGGTACAAACTAGCGGGAGCTCCTACAATGAGCAGTTCTTC. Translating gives CASGLVQTSGSSYNEQFF.

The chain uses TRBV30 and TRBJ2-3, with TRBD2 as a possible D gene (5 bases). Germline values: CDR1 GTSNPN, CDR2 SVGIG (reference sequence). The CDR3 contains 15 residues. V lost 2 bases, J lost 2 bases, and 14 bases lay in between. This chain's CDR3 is CAWSSWRASTDTQYF. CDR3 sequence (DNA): TGTGCCTGGAGTAGTTGGCGGGCTTCCACAGATACGCAGTATTTT.

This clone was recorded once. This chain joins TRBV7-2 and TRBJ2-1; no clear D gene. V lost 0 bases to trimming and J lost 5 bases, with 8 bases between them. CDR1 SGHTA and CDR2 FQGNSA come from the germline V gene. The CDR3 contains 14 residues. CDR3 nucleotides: TGTGCCAGCAGCTTAGCTAAGAGCCACAATGAGCAGTTCTTC. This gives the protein CASSLAKSHNEQFF.

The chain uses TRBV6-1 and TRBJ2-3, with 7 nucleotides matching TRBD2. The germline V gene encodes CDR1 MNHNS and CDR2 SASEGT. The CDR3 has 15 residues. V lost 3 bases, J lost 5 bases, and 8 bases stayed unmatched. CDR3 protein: CASSDARGGQDTQYF. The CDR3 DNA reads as TGTGCCAGCAGTGACGCAAGGGGAGGGCAAGATACGCAGTATTTT.

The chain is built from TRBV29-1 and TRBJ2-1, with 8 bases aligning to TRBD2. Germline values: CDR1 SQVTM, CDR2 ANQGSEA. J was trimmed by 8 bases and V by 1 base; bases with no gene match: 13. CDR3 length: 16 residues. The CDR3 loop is CSVEASPGLVADEQFF. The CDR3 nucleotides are TGCAGCGTTGAAGCCTCCCCGGGACTAGTAGCGGATGAGCAGTTCTTC.

CDR3 DNA sequence: TGTGCCAGCAGTGACACGGTGGGGAGGGAAAAACTGTTTTTT. Translated, it gives CASSDTVGREKLFF. The chain couples TRBV6-1 to TRBJ1-4; D unresolved. The CDR3 spans 14 residues. Germline CDR1 is MNHNS and CDR2 is SASEGT. The V gene lost 3 bases and the J gene lost 8 bases, with 13 bases spanning the gap.

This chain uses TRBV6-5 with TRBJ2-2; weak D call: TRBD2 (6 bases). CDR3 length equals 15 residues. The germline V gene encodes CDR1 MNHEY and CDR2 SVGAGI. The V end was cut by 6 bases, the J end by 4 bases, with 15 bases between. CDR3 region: CASRTLGGVTGELFF. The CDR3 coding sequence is TGTGCCAGCAGAACACTCGGCGGGGTCACCGGGGAGCTGTTTTTT.

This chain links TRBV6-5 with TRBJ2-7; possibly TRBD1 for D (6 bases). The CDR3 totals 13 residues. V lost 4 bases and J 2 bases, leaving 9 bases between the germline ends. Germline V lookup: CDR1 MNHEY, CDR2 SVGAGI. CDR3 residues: CASSSQGTYEQYF. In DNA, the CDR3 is TGTGCCAGCAGTTCTCAGGGGACCTACGAGCAGTACTTC.

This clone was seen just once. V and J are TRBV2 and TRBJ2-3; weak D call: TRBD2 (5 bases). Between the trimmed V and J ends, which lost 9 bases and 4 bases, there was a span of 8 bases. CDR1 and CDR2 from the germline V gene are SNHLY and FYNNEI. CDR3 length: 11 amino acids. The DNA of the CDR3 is TGTGCCAGTCTGAGGGCAGATACGCAGTATTTT. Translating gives CASLRADTQYF. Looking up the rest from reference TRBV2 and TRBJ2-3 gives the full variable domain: EPEVTQTPSHQVTQMGQEVILRCVPISNHLYFYWYRQILGQKVEFLVSFYNNEISEKSEIFDDQFSVERPDGSNFTLKIRSTKLEDSAMYFCASLRADTQYFGPGTRLTVL.

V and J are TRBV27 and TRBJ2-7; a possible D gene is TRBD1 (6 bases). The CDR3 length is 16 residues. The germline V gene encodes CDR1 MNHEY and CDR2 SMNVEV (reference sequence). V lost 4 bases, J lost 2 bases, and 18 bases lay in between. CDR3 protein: CASSWASGAITYEQYF. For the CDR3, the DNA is TGTGCCAGCAGTTGGGCGTCAGGGGCAATCACCTACGAGCAGTACTTC.

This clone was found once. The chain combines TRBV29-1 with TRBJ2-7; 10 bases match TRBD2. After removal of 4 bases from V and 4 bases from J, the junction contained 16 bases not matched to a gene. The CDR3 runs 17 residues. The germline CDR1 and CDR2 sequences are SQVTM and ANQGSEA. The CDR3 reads CSVVRSPQAGGRYEQYF. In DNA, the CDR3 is TGCAGCGTTGTACGTTCGCCACAAGCGGGAGGGCGTTACGAGCAGTACTTC.

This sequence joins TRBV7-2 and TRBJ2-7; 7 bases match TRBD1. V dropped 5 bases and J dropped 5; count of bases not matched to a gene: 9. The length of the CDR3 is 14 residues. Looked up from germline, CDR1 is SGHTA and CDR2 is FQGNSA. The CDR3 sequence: CASSLRQGPNEQYF. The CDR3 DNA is TGTGCCAGCAGCCTCCGACAGGGACCCAACGAGCAGTACTTC.